This TCR beta chain comes out of a study of response to subunit inactivated influenza vaccine. Findings and caveats of the study: Few additional T cells are recruited per seasonal influenza vaccination, authors suggested.

TCRdb reprocessed the RT-PCR reads with MiXCR, giving one entry per CDR3 protein. The sample carries 610,000 or so distinct CDR3 sequences, 12% to 15% recorded once. The CDR3 loop spans 13 amino acids. Germline values: CDR1 SGDLS, CDR2 YYNGEE. V lost 2 bases and J lost 8, with 13 bases in between. A remark on this clonotype: Its target is not known.

Sequences were derived from PBMCs from blood, sampled roughly 13 days after vaccination. The TCR was taken from a man between 45 and 60 years old who received an inactivated influenza vaccine. The rearrangement joins TRBV9 to TRBJ1-2; D gene unclear. The CDR3 sequence: CASSVAGPGGYTF. The CDR3, as DNA: TGTGCCAGCAGCGTCGCAGGCCCGGGAGGCTACACCTTC.